The 4 T cell receptor beta chains below were found in one sample sequenced in a study of shared clonotypes between healthy human individuals. Some clones are missing from TCRdb's copy, which holds only in-frame ones; the method was immunoSEQ multiplex PCR. The table shows 2 million to 2.5 million clones, with roughly 93% occurring only once. Material: naive CD4+ T cells from PBMCs. Subset meaning: CD45RA+ positively selected. The source of these receptors is a man aged 18 to 29 in good health. Some clones in this sample may be carry-over from other donors' samples.

This clone was detected once. The CDR3 protein is CASKKGRSVPGGYTF. Here the CDR3 DNA reads TGTGCCAGCAAAAAGGGACGGAGCGTCCCTGGGGGCTACACCTTC. The rearrangement uses TRBV28 and TRBJ1-2, with TRBD1 as a possible D gene (5 bases). This CDR3 is built from 15 residues. The V and J ends lost 7 bases and 8 bases respectively, with 23 bases between them. In germline, CDR1 is MDHEN, CDR2 SYDVKM.

The gene calls are TRBV18 and TRBJ2-3, with 7 positions matching TRBD2. The germline CDR1 and CDR2 sequences are KGHSH and LQKENI. CDR3 length equals 16 residues. The V and J ends lost 3 bases and 5 bases, in that order; junction bases with no gene match: 11. The DNA for the CDR3 is TGTGCCAGCTCACCGCTCACTAGCGTTTGGGGAGATACGCAGTATTTT. Its protein is CASSPLTSVWGDTQYF.

This clone has more than one count but fewer than ten. V gene TRBV7-8 combines with J gene TRBJ2-2, with D hard to call. The V end was cut by 2 bases, the J end by 5 bases, with 6 bases between. The CDR3 has 13 amino acids. From germline, CDR1 is SGHVS and CDR2 FQNEAQ. The CDR3 sequence: CASSLRETGELFF. DNA for the CDR3: TGTGCCAGCAGCTTAAGAGAAACCGGGGAGCTGTTTTTT. The entire variable domain, with the rest obtained from reference TRBV7-8 and TRBJ2-2, is as follows: GAGVSQSPRYKVAKRGQDVALRCDPISGHVSLFWYQQALGQGPEFLTYFQNEAQLDKSGLPSDRFFAERPEGSVSTLKIQRTQQEDSAVYLCASSLRETGELFFGEGSRLTVL.

The J gene is TRBJ2-1, the V gene TRBV18; 8 nucleotides line up with TRBD1. Trimming at V came to 2 bases and at J to 7 bases, leaving 7 bases not matched to a gene. The CDR3 has 15 residues. Germline V gene data show CDR1 as KGHSH and CDR2 as LQKENI. The CDR3 sequence is CASSPIGQGRNEQFF. The CDR3 DNA sequence: TGTGCCAGCTCACCAATTGGACAGGGAAGGAATGAGCAGTTCTTC.